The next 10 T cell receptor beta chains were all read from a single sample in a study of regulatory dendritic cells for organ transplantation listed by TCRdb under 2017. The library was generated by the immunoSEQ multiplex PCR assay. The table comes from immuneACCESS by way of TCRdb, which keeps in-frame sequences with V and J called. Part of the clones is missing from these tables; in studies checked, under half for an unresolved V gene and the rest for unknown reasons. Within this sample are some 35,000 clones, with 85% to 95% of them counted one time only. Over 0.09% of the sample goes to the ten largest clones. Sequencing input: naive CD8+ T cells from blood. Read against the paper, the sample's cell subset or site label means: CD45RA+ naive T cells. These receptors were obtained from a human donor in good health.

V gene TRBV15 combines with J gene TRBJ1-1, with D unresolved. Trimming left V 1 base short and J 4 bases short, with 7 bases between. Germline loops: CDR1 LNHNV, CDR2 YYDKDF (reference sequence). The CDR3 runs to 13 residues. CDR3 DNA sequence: TGTGCCACCAGCAGAGGTGAGATCACTGAAGCTTTCTTT. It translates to CATSRGEITEAFF. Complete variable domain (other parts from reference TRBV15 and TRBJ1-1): DAMVIQNPRYQVTQFGKPVTLSCSQTLNHNVMYWYQQKSSQAPKLLFHYYDKDFNNEADTPDNFQSRRPNTSFCFLDIRSPGLGDTAMYLCATSRGEITEAFFGQGTRLTVV.

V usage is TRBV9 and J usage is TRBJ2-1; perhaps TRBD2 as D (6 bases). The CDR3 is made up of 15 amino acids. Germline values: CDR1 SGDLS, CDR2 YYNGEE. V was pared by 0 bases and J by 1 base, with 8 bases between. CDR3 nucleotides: TGTGCCAGCAGCGTAGTAGGGACTTCCTACAATGAGCAGTTCTTC. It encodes CASSVVGTSYNEQFF.

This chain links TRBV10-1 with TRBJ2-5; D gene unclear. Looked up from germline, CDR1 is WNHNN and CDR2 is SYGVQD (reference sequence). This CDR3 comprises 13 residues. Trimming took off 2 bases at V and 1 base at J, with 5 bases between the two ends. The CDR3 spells CASSEGFQETQYF. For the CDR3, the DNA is TGCGCCAGCAGTGAGGGGTTCCAAGAGACCCAGTACTTC.

CDR3 bases: TGTGCCAGCAGTTTTATGGCCCCCGAGCAGTACTTC. Protein sequence: CASSFMAPEQYF. The J gene is TRBJ2-7, the V gene TRBV7-9; D gene ambiguous. Germline V lookup: CDR1 SEHNR, CDR2 FQNEAQ (reference sequence). There are 12 residues in the CDR3. The ends were cut back, 6 bases at V and 6 bases at J, with 12 bases in the middle.

CDR3: CASSPTTGGEQYF. In nucleotides, the CDR3 is TGTGCCAGCAGTCCGACAACGGGCGGGGAGCAGTACTTC. This chain connects TRBV27 to TRBJ2-7, with D perhaps TRBD2 (5 bases). Germline-derived CDR1 and CDR2 are MNHEY and SMNVEV (reference sequence). V was pared by 5 bases and J by 7 bases, with 15 bases between. The CDR3 runs 13 residues.

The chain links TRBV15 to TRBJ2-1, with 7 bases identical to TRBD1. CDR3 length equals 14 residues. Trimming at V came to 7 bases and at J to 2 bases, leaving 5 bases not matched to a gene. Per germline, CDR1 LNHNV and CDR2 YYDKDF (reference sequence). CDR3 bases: TGTGCCACCATCACAGGGGCAGCCTACAATGAGCAGTTCTTC. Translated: CATITGAAYNEQFF.

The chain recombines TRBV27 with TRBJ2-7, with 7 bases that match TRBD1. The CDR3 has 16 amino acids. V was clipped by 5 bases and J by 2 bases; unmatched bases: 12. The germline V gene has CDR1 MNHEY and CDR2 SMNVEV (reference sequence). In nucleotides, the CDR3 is TGTGCCAGCAGTCGCCGGAGAACAGGGGAAGCCTACGAGCAGTACTTC. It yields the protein CASSRRRTGEAYEQYF.

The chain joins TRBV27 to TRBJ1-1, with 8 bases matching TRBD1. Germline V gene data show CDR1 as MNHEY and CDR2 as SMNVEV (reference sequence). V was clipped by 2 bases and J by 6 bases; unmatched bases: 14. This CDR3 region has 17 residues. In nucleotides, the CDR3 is TGTGCCAGCAGTTTACTCACAGGGGGGGTTAGGACCCCTGAAGCTTTCTTT. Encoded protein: CASSLLTGGVRTPEAFF.

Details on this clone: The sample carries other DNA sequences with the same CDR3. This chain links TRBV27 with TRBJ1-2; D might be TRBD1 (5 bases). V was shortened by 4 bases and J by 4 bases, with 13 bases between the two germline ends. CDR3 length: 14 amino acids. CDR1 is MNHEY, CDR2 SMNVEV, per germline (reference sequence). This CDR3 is CASSSAGTGYGYTF. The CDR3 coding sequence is TGTGCCAGCAGTTCGGCCGGGACCGGCTATGGCTACACCTTC.

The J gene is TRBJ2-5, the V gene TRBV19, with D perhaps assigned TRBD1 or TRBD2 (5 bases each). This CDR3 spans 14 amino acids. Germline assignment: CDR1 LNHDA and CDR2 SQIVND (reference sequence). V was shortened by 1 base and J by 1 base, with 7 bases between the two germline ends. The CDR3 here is CASSIVGGQETQYF. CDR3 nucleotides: TGTGCCAGTAGTATAGTTGGGGGCCAAGAGACCCAGTACTTC.